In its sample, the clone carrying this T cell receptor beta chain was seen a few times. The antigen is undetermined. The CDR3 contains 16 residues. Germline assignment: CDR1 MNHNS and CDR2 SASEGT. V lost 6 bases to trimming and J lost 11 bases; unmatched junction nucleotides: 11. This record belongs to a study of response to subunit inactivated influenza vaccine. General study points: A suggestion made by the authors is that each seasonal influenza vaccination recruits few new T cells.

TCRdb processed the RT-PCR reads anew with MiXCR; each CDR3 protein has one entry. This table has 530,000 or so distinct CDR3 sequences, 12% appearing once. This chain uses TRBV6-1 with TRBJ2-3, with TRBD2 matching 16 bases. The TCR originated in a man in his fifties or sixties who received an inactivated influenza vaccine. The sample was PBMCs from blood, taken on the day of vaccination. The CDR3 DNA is TGTGCCAGCAGCTTGGGACTAGCGGGAGGGGCCACTTGGCAGTATTTT. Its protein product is CASSLGLAGGATWQYF.